This T cell receptor beta chain emerged from a study of shared clonotypes between healthy human individuals. Broader study findings: The donor pool, a small one, limited the genetic and exposure-history diversity represented. Among donors, clonotype sharing was expected to be affected by sequencing depth.

To note about this clone: Antigen: not known.

The CDR3 covers 14 residues. CDR1 SGHNT and CDR2 YYREEE come from the germline V gene (reference sequence). The CD4+ fraction was divided into a CD45RA+ naive subset and a CD45RA-negative memory subset. In replicate PCRs of sorted subsets, roughly 200 ng DNA, tens of thousands of T cell genomes, was used. Using immunoSEQ multiplex PCR, the repertoire was profiled, and TCRdb retains in-frame clones only, with some absent. In the table there are about 2.4 million clones, roughly 93% of which are singletons. This TCR derives from a man between 18 and 35 years old in good health. Some clones in this sample may be carry-over from other donors' samples. This rearrangement joins TRBV5-4 to TRBJ2-5; D is unresolved. The end of the DNA is better explained by TRBJ2-7, so the J call may be wrong. What was sequenced was naive CD4+ T cells from PBMCs. The subset is: CD45RA+ positively selected. The CDR3 loop reads CASSPQREGHEQYF. The DNA of the CDR3 is TGTGCCAGCAGCCCCCAGCGAGAAGGGCACGAGCAGTACTTC.